This paragraph reports one T cell receptor beta chain. Its target is unknown. The table came from immunoSEQ multiplex PCR; TCRdb's copy has only in-frame clones and leaves some out. The sample yields about 2.1 million clones, more than 85% seen once. Looked up from germline, CDR1 is MNHEY and CDR2 is SVGAGI. V lost 0 bases to trimming and J lost 5 bases, with 13 bases between them. The CDR3 consists of 15 residues. The naive CD8 population came from CD45RO-negative cells selected for CCR7, without terminally differentiated effector memory CD45RA+ cells. This sample is part of a study of shared clonotypes between healthy human individuals. Study conclusions and caveats: It was the non-shared clonotypes that had lower generation probabilities than clonotypes shared by all four donors.

The sequenced sample consisted of naive CD8+ T cells from PBMCs. The TCR originated in a man aged 18 to 35 in good health. Some clones in this sample may be carry-over from other donors' samples. V and J are TRBV6-5 and TRBJ1-1; perhaps TRBD1 as D (5 bases). The CDR3, as DNA: TGTGCCAGCAGTTACTCCGGGACCCTAGGAACTGAAGCTTTCTTT. It yields the protein CASSYSGTLGTEAFF.